The 25 T cell receptor beta chains presented below share a single source sample, sequenced in a study of early T cells in non-severe SARS-CoV-2 infection. MiXCR, run by TCRdb on the 5' RACE reads, gives a single entry per CDR3 protein. Of 50,000 to 65,000 distinct CDR3 sequences listed, 9.5% to 15% are singletons. The specimen sequenced was whole blood. All receptors come from an adult who was a healthcare worker with PCR-confirmed SARS-CoV-2 infection or an uninfected control (not recorded which).

This clonotype occurred once. Here the CDR3 omits its conserved ending phenylalanine or tryptophan, so a read error is the likely source. The rearrangement links TRBV7-9 to TRBJ2-7; D is ambiguous. With 5 bases removed from V and 0 bases from J, the gap between germline ends came to 8 bases. The CDR3 is 13 residues long. Per the germline V gene, CDR1 is SEHNR and CDR2 is FQNEAQ (reference sequence). This CDR3 reads CASSPRSSYEQYS. CDR3 coding DNA: TGTGCCAGCAGCCCGAGGAGCTCCTACGAGCAGTACTCC.

This clonotype was seen more than once but under ten times. The rearrangement links TRBV29-1 to TRBJ1-1; D ambiguous. This CDR3 spans 11 amino acids. Germline CDR1 is SQVTM and CDR2 is ANQGSEA. The CDR3 is CAGTVNTEAFF. For the CDR3, the DNA is TGCGCCGGAACAGTAAACACTGAAGCTTTCTTT. Looking up the rest from reference TRBV29-1 and TRBJ1-1 gives the full variable domain: SAVISQKPSRDICQRGTSLTIQCQVDSQVTMMFWYRQQPGQSLTLIATANQGSEATYESGFVIDKFPISRPNLTFSTLTVSNMSPEDSSIYLCAGTVNTEAFFGQGTRLTVV.

This clonotype was found many times. V and J are TRBV20-1 and TRBJ2-1; D possibly corresponds to TRBD2 (6 bases). Trimming pared 5 bases from V and 5 bases from J, leaving 19 bases between. The CDR3 is 15 residues long. Germline CDR1 is DFQATT and CDR2 is SNEGSKA (reference sequence). The CDR3 loop reads CSAPHSALADNEQFF. The CDR3, as DNA: TGCAGTGCTCCACATTCGGCGTTAGCGGACAATGAGCAGTTCTTC.

This clonotype was recorded once. The rearrangement links TRBV6-5 to TRBJ2-3; TRBD2 is a possible D gene (6 bases). Trimming stripped 2 bases from V and 0 bases from J, with 12 bases between. Germline lookup yields CDR1 MNHEY and CDR2 SVGAGI. This CDR3 has 16 amino acids. The CDR3 nucleotides are TGTGCCAGCAGTTACGCGGGACTTACTAGCACAGATACGCAGTATTTT. Translated, it gives CASSYAGLTSTDTQYF.

At least ten counts were recorded for this clonotype. This chain uses TRBV10-2 with TRBJ1-1, with D perhaps matching TRBD1 (6 bases). This CDR3 has 14 amino acids. Germline-derived CDR1 and CDR2 are WSHSY and SAAADI. V was trimmed by 5 bases and J by 4 bases, leaving 14 bases between them. CDR3 bases: TGCGCCAGCAGTAGGACAGTCAGGGTCACTGAAGCTTTCTTT. Translated: CASSRTVRVTEAFF.

The genes are TRBV29-1 and TRBJ1-2, with D perhaps TRBD1 (5 bases). Germline assignment: CDR1 SQVTM and CDR2 ANQGSEA. There are 11 residues in the CDR3. V lost 0 bases, J lost 6 bases, and 5 bases lay in between. Here the CDR3 reads CSVEDRDGYTF. CDR3 sequence (DNA): TGCAGCGTTGAAGACAGGGATGGCTACACCTTC.

The chain couples TRBV19 to TRBJ1-5; no definite D call. This CDR3 comprises 13 residues. V lost 0 bases to trimming and J lost 4 bases, with 4 bases between them. The germline V gene has CDR1 LNHDA and CDR2 SQIVND (reference sequence). The CDR3 is CASSIDQNQPQHF. For the CDR3, the DNA is TGTGCCAGTAGTATAGACCAGAATCAGCCCCAGCATTTT.

This clonotype was recorded at least ten times. The genes are TRBV12-3 or TRBV12-4 and TRBJ1-6; the D gene is possibly TRBD1 (5 bases). This CDR3 contains 13 residues. Trimming removed 3 bases at V and 9 bases at J, with 9 bases between. The CDR3 protein is CASSFAQGSPLHF. The CDR3 DNA sequence: TGTGCCAGCAGTTTCGCGCAGGGTTCACCCCTCCACTTT.

The rearrangement uses TRBV7-9 and TRBJ1-1, with 8 bases matching TRBD1. V shed 5 bases, J shed 5 bases, and the junction held 7 bases outside the gene matches. CDR3 length: 14 residues. Germline CDR1 SEHNR, CDR2 FQNEAQ (reference sequence). DNA of the CDR3: TGTGCCAGCAGCCGAGACAGGGGCAGGACTGAAGCTTTCTTT. Amino acid sequence: CASSRDRGRTEAFF.

CDR3 DNA: TGCGCCAGCACGGGGATTTCCTACGAGCAGTACTTC. This sequence encodes CASTGISYEQYF. The J gene is TRBJ2-7, the V gene TRBV10-2; D possibly corresponds to TRBD2 (5 bases). Trimming shortened V by 7 bases and J by 1 base, and 8 bases separated the two germline ends. This CDR3 region has 12 residues. In germline, CDR1 is WSHSY, CDR2 SAAADI.

This rearrangement joins TRBV6-5 to TRBJ2-7; TRBD2 is a possible D gene (6 bases). The V end was cut by 6 bases, the J end by 6 bases, with 15 bases between. This CDR3 is built from 13 residues. The V gene's germline CDR1 is MNHEY and CDR2 SVGAGI. In nucleotides, the CDR3 is TGTGCCAGCAGCTACCCGGGGACTCTCGAGCAGTACTTC. It yields the protein CASSYPGTLEQYF.

This clonotype has more than one count but fewer than ten. The chain recombines TRBV25-1 with TRBJ2-5; TRBD2 matches at 7 bases. The CDR3 length is 14 residues. CDR1 is MGHDK and CDR2 is SYGVNS in the germline V gene. The trim removed 3 bases at V and 5 bases at J, leaving 6 bases unmatched. DNA of the CDR3: TGTGCCAGCAGTGACCTGACTAGCTTGGAGACCCAGTACTTC. It is translated as CASSDLTSLETQYF. Together with reference TRBV25-1 and TRBJ2-5, the CDR3 gives the full variable domain: EADIYQTPRYLVIGTGKKITLECSQTMGHDKMYWYQQDPGMELHLIHYSYGVNSTEKGDLSSESTVSRIRTEHFPLTLESARPSHTSQYLCASSDLTSLETQYFGPGTRLLVL.

V gene TRBV14 combines with J gene TRBJ1-5, with D unresolved. The CDR3 is made up of 13 amino acids. Germline V gives CDR1 SGHDN, CDR2 FVKESK. Trimming pared 0 bases from V and 3 bases from J, leaving 3 bases between. In nucleotides, the CDR3 is TGTGCCAGCAGCCAAGACGCCAATCAGCCCCAGCATTTT. This gives the protein CASSQDANQPQHF. The full variable domain, in which reference TRBV14 and TRBJ1-5 provide the parts outside the CDR3, is EAGVTQFPSHSVIEKGQTVTLRCDPISGHDNLYWYRRVMGKEIKFLLHFVKESKQDESGMPNNRFLAERTGGTYSTLKVQPAELEDSGVYFCASSQDANQPQHFGDGTRLSIL.

In this sample, this clonotype turned up many times. The chain links TRBV20-1 to TRBJ1-3; weak D call: TRBD1 (6 bases). The germline CDR1 and CDR2 sequences are DFQATT and SNEGSKA (reference sequence). V lost 3 bases to trimming and J lost 0 bases, with 15 bases between them. The CDR3 loop spans 16 amino acids. The CDR3 nucleotides read TGCAGTGCTAGTGGTGGGGACACTGGCTCTGGAAACACCATATATTTT. It codes for CSASGGDTGSGNTIYF.

The sample holds many counts of this clonotype. V gene TRBV19 combines with J gene TRBJ1-2; no firm D call. Trimming took 10 bases from V and 2 from J, leaving 8 bases between them. Germline assignment: CDR1 LNHDA and CDR2 SQIVND (reference sequence). This CDR3 region has 11 residues. The CDR3 loop is CATSRNYGYTF. In DNA form, the CDR3 reads TGTGCCACCTCACGCAACTATGGCTACACCTTC.

A few counts support this clonotype. The CDR3 protein is CASRAGTQARRAFF. CDR3 sequence (DNA): TGTGCCAGCAGAGCCGGGACACAGGCCCGTCGGGCTTTCTTT. This chain joins TRBV12-3 or TRBV12-4 and TRBJ1-1; D is possibly TRBD1 (6 bases). CDR3 size: 14 residues. The V end lost 6 bases, the J end lost 11 bases, and 22 bases lay between the germline ends.

The chain couples TRBV18 to TRBJ1-2; 7 bases agree with TRBD1. J gave up 4 bases and V 2 bases, and 4 bases lay outside the gene matches. This CDR3 comprises 14 residues. Germline values: CDR1 KGHSH, CDR2 LQKENI. CDR3 protein: CASSPAKGAYGYTF. The CDR3 DNA reads TGTGCCAGCTCACCAGCGAAGGGGGCCTATGGCTACACCTTC.

This clonotype was seen a handful of times. J is TRBJ2-7 and V is TRBV27; a weak D match, TRBD1 (5 bases). Germline V gives CDR1 MNHEY, CDR2 SMNVEV (reference sequence). V gave up 7 bases and J gave up 5 bases, with 9 bases separating them. The length of the CDR3 is 11 residues. CDR3 nucleotides: TGTGCCAGCATCCAGGGCAACGAGCAGTACTTC. It translates to CASIQGNEQYF.

V is TRBV9 and J is TRBJ2-1; D is possibly TRBD1 or TRBD2 (6 bases each). Germline CDR1 is SGDLS and CDR2 is YYNGEE. This CDR3 is built from 16 residues. The ends were cut back, 0 bases at V and 9 bases at J, with 19 bases in the middle. CDR3 in DNA: TGTGCCAGCAGCGTAGCTACGGTGGGGGGCGGTGGTGAGCAGTTCTTC. Translated, it gives CASSVATVGGGGEQFF.

This clonotype was counted many times. The chain combines TRBV11-2 with TRBJ2-1, with TRBD1 matching 8 bases. This CDR3 region has 15 residues. The ends lost 2 bases at V and 4 bases at J; junction bases unmatched: 4. Germline CDR1 and CDR2: SGHAT and FQNNGV. CDR3 nucleotides: TGTGCCAGCAGCTTACCGGGACAGGTTTACAATGAGCAGTTCTTC. Protein product: CASSLPGQVYNEQFF.

The chain combines TRBV10-3 with TRBJ2-1, with D perhaps matching TRBD1 (6 bases). V lost 10 bases and J 5 bases, leaving 15 bases between the germline ends. The CDR3 spans 13 residues. Germline V gives CDR1 ENHRY, CDR2 SYGVKD. CDR3 region: CATEQGWDNEQFF. CDR3 DNA sequence: TGTGCCACCGAACAGGGATGGGACAATGAGCAGTTCTTC.

This clonotype was detected many times. The rearrangement uses TRBV6-2 or TRBV6-3 and TRBJ2-3, with 9 bases that match TRBD1. CDR1 is MNHEY, CDR2 SVGEGT, per germline. Germline trimming cut 6 bases from V and 4 bases from J; bases unmatched to any gene: 8. This CDR3 comprises 15 residues. The CDR3 DNA follows: TGTGCCAGCAGACTGGGGACAGGGTTTCCAGATACGCAGTATTTT. Translated, it gives CASRLGTGFPDTQYF.

This clonotype was seen a few times. The V gene is TRBV20-1, the J gene TRBJ2-3; 8 positions match TRBD2. The V and J ends lost 3 bases and 1 base, in that order; junction bases with no gene match: 9. Germline V gives CDR1 DFQATT, CDR2 SNEGSKA (reference sequence). The CDR3 is made up of 16 amino acids. CDR3 sequence reads: CSASLDGLAGTDTQYF. The CDR3 DNA reads as TGCAGTGCTAGTCTGGACGGACTAGCAGGCACAGATACGCAGTATTTT.

This chain joins TRBV7-8 and TRBJ1-4, with D perhaps TRBD1 (5 bases). The germline V gene has CDR1 SGHVS and CDR2 FQNEAQ. The CDR3 contains 13 residues. Trimming took 4 bases from V and 7 from J, leaving 10 bases between them. The CDR3 nucleotides are TGTGCCAGCAGCTCAGGGTTCGGTGAAAAACTGTTTTTT. Translation gives CASSSGFGEKLFF.

This clonotype was counted many times. This chain links TRBV30 with TRBJ2-3; D gene ambiguous. The germline V and J ends were trimmed by 5 bases and 2 bases, with 17 bases remaining between them. Germline V CDR1 and CDR2: GTSNPN, SVGIG (reference sequence). This CDR3 has 15 residues. The CDR3 DNA reads TGTGCCTGGGCCCCGTGGCCGTCTGCCACAGATACGCAGTATTTT. Residues: CAWAPWPSATDTQYF.